In its sample, the clone carrying this TCR beta chain was seen many times. Antigen: not known. The record originates from a study of human T cells and chemical hapten exposure. Whole-study results and caveats: Sensitizing with DPC caused no change in TCRs above 1 in 1000 frequency.

Time point given: pre-sensitization, week 0. Treatment given: therapeutic diphenylcyclopropenone sensitization with weekly scalp DPC. Every patch test was put on after a blood sample was taken. Germline V CDR1 and CDR2: SNHLY, FYNNEI. This CDR3 has 14 residues. V gave up 7 bases and J gave up 4 bases; unmatched junction bases: 1. Per the study methods: Per-sample TCR counts ranged from roughly 23,224 to 750,000, median roughly 87,000. TCRdb itself ran the RACE reads through MiXCR, one entry per CDR3 protein. These V and J calls derive from TCRdb rather than the authors' analysis. The sample lists under 400,000 distinct CDR3 sequences, approximately 5.1% seen once, with 2% to 3% in the top ten.

The chain carries TRBV2 and TRBJ2-4; 13 positions match TRBD2. Sequenced material: whole blood, taken in connection with sensitization to the hapten diphenylcyclopropenone (DPC). This receptor was obtained from a woman in her fifties or sixties with alopecia areata. Some clones in this sample may be carry-over from other donors' samples. CDR3 in DNA: TGTGCCAGCATGGGACTAGCGGGAAAAAACATTCAGTACTTC. This translates into CASMGLAGKNIQYF. Using reference TRBV2 and TRBJ2-4 for the parts outside the CDR3, the full variable domain is EPEVTQTPSHQVTQMGQEVILRCVPISNHLYFYWYRQILGQKVEFLVSFYNNEISEKSEIFDDQFSVERPDGSNFTLKIRSTKLEDSAMYFCASMGLAGKNIQYFGAGTRLSVL.